The clone carrying this T cell receptor beta chain was detected ten times or more. The data are from a study of T cells after yellow fever vaccination. The CDR3 contains 14 residues. The germline gives CDR1 SGDLS, CDR2 YYNGEE. The ends were cut back, 0 bases at V and 1 base at J, with 5 bases in the middle. TCRdb recomputed calls from the 5' RACE reads with MiXCR, one row per CDR3 protein. The sample shows 150,000 to 200,000 distinct CDR3 sequences, 6.5% to 8.5% of them seen only once. The sequence came from a man between 18 and 29 years old who received the YFV17D yellow fever vaccine. The sequenced sample was CD4+ T cells sorted from PBMCs, obtained about 5 days after the first yellow fever vaccination. The V call is TRBV9, the J call TRBJ2-4; perhaps D is TRBD1 or TRBD2 (5 bases each). The chain's CDR3 is CASSVGGAKNIQYF. CDR3 coding DNA: TGTGCCAGCAGCGTAGGGGGGGCCAAAAACATTCAGTACTTC.